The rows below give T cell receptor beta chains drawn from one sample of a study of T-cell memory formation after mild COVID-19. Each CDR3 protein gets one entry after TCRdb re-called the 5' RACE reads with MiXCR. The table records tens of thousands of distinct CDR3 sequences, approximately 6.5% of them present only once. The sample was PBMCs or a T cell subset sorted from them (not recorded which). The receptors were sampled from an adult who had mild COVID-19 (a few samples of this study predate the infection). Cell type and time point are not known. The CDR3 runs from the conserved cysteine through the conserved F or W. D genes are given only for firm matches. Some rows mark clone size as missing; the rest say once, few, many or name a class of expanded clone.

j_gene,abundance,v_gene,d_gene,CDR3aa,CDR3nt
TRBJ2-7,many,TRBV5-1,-,CASSLALTSTYEQYF,TGCGCCAGCAGCTTAGCCCTTACCTCCACCTACGAGCAGTACTTC
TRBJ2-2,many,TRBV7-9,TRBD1,CASSSKFLQGTQRTGELFF,TGTGCCAGCAGCTCCAAATTTCTACAGGGGACCCAACGGACCGGGGAGCTGTTTTTT
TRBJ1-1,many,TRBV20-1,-,CTPEENTEAFF,TGCACCCCCGAGGAGAACACTGAAGCTTTCTTT
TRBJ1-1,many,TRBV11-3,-,CASSLEENTEAFF,TGTGCCAGCAGCTTAGAGGAGAACACTGAAGCTTTCTTT
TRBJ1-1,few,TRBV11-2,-,CASSSGWTEAFF,TGTGCCAGCAGCTCAGGGTGGACTGAAGCTTTCTTT
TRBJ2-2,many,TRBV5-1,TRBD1,CASSLVVRGPTGELFF,TGCGCCAGCAGCTTGGTGGTCAGGGGGCCCACCGGGGAGCTGTTTTTT
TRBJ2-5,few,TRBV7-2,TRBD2,CASSLLGPGLAIPETQYF,TGTGCCAGCAGCTTATTGGGGCCGGGACTAGCGATTCCGGAGACCCAGTACTTC
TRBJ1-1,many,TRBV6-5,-,CASRFNTEAFF,TGTGCCAGCAGGTTTAACACTGAAGCTTTCTTT
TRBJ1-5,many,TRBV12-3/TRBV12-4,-,CASSPAGNQPQHF,TGTGCCAGCAGTCCAGCAGGGAATCAGCCCCAGCATTTT
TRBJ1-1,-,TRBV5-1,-,CASSWDLGTEAFF,TGCGCCAGCAGCTGGGATTTGGGCACTGAAGCTTTCTTT
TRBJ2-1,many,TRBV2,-,CASSEGLNEQFF,TGTGCCAGCAGTGAAGGGCTCAATGAGCAGTTCTTC
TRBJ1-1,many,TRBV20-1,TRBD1,CSARGPGQGVNTEAFF,TGCAGTGCTAGAGGGCCGGGCCAGGGGGTGAACACTGAAGCTTTCTTT
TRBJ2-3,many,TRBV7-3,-,CASSSNSFSTDTQYF,TGTGCCAGCAGCTCAAACAGCTTTAGCACAGATACGCAGTATTTT
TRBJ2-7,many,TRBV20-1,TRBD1,CSALTPGQGSYEQYF,TGCAGTGCCCTCACCCCGGGACAGGGGTCCTACGAGCAGTACTTC
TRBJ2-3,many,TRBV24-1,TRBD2,CATSEQGLAEGWDTQYF,TGTGCCACCAGTGAACAAGGACTAGCGGAGGGATGGGATACGCAGTATTTT
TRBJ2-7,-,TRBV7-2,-,CASRGTDYEQYF,TGTGCCAGCAGGGGAACAGATTACGAGCAGTACTTC
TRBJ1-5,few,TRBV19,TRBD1,CASSTRDSSSHF,TGTGCCAGTAGTACCCGGGACAGCTCTTCGCATTTT
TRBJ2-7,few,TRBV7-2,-,CASSPQGGTYEQYF,TGTGCCAGCAGCCCGCAGGGAGGAACCTACGAGCAGTACTTC
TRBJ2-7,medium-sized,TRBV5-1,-,CASSLSSYEQYF,TGCGCCAGCAGCTTGAGCTCCTACGAGCAGTACTTC
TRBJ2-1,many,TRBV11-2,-,CASSRLKRFSYNEQFF,TGTGCCAGCAGCCGATTAAAGCGGTTCTCCTACAATGAGCAGTTCTTC